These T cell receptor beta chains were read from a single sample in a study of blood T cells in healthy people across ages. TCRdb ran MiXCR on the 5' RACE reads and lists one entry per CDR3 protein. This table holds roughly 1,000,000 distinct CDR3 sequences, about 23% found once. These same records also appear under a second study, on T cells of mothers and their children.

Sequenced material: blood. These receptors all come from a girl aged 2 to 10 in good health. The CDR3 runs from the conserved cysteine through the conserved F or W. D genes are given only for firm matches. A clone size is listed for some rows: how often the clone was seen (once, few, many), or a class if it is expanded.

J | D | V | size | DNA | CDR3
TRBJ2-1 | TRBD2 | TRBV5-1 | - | TGCGCCAGCAGCCCGAGCGGGAGGGCCGGCGATGAGCAGTTCTTC | CASSPSGRAGDEQFF
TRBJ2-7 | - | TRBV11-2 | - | TGTGCCAGCACCAACGTGCAGGTCGCACACTACGAGCAGTACTTC | CASTNVQVAHYEQYF
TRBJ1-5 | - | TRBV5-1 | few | TGCGCCAGCAGCTTGGGGTTGATCGGGATCGAGCCCCAGCATTTT | CASSLGLIGIEPQHF
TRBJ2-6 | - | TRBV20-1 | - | TGCAGTGCTCCTCAATGGGGCGGACCCCTGGTCTCTGGGGCCAACGTCCTGACTTTC | CSAPQWGGPLVSGANVLTF
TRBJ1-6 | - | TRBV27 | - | TGTGCCAGCAGTCACAGGGCAAGCTCCTATAATTCACCCCTCCACTTT | CASSHRASSYNSPLHF
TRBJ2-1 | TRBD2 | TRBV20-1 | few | TGCAGTGCTTTTGGACTAGCCAATTACAATGAGCAGTTCTTC | CSAFGLANYNEQFF
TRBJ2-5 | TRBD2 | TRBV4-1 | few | TGCGCCAGCACCCGACTAGCGGGAGCCCGGGAGACCCAGTACTTC | CASTRLAGARETQYF
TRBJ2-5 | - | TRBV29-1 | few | TGCAGCGTTGAAGGGTTCCCCGTAGGGGAGACCCAGTACTTC | CSVEGFPVGETQYF
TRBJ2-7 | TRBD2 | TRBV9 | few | TGTGCCAGCAGCGTCCACAGCGGGAGGGAGTACGAGCAGTACTTC | CASSVHSGREYEQYF
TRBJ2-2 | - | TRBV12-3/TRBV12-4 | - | TGTGCCAGCAGTTATAGTCCCTCCCACGGGGAGCTGTTTTTT | CASSYSPSHGELFF
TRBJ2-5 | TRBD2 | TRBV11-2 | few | TGTGCCAGCAGCTTCAGCCCTGGGACTAGCGGGAGATCAGAGACCCAGTACTTC | CASSFSPGTSGRSETQYF
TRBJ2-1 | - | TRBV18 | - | TGTGCCAGCTCAGTCGAGCTAACCCTTGCATACAATGAGCAGTTCTTC | CASSVELTLAYNEQFF
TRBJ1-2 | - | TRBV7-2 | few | TGTGCCAGTAGCTCCAGGGGTTCTAACTATGGCTACACCTTC | CASSSRGSNYGYTF
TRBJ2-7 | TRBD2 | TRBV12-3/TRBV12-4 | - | TGTGCCAGCAGTCCCTCCTTATATGATAGCGGGAGGAGCGAGCAGTACTTC | CASSPSLYDSGRSEQYF
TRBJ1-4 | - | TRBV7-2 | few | TGTGCCAGCAGCTTGCCCGGGACTGAAAAACTGTTTTTT | CASSLPGTEKLFF
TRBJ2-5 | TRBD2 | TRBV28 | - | TGTGCCAGCAGAGTAGCGGGAGCAACCCAAGAGACCCAGTACTTC | CASRVAGATQETQYF
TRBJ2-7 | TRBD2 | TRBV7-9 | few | TGTGCCAGCAGCCCTTCCGGACTAGCGGTCTACGAGCAGTACTTC | CASSPSGLAVYEQYF
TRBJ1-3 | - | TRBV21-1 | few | TGTGCCAGCAGCAACAGGGGGCTTCGGCCTGGAAACACCATATATTTT | CASSNRGLRPGNTIYF
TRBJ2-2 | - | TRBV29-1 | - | TGCAGCGTTATGCCGCCTAACACCGGGGAGCTGTTTTTT | CSVMPPNTGELFF
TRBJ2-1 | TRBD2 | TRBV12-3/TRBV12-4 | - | TGTGCCAGCCTCGCGGGGGACAATGAGCAGTTCTTC | CASLAGDNEQFF
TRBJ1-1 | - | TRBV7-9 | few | TGTGCCAGCAGCCAGATTGAAGCTTTCTTT | CASSQIEAFF
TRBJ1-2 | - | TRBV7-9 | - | TGTGCCAGCAGCTCTGGAGGGATCTATGGCTACACCTTC | CASSSGGIYGYTF
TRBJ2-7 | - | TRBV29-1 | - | TGCAGCGTTGTGGGCAGGGAAATAGGCGAGCAGTACTTC | CSVVGREIGEQYF
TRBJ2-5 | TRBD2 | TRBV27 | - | TGTGCCAGCAGTCTTCTAGCGGGATTAGGAGAGACCCAGTACTTC | CASSLLAGLGETQYF
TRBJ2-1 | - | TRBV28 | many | TGTGCCAGCAGTTTCGGGGCCTCCTACAATGAGCAGTTCTTC | CASSFGASYNEQFF
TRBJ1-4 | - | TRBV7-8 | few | TGTGCCAGCAGCTTCCGATCTGGCGGTGAAAAACTGTTTTTT | CASSFRSGGEKLFF